Shown below are 14 T cell receptor beta chains from a single sample sequenced in a study of T cell changes during pregnancy in multiple sclerosis. Data came from immunoSEQ multiplex PCR; TCRdb stores just in-frame clones and leaves some out. The table has fewer than 60,000 clones, roughly 92% seen once. The starting material was CD4+ T cells from peripheral blood mononuclear cells, obtained after pregnancy. Source of these receptors: a female donor with multiple sclerosis, enrolled in a pregnancy study.

The rearrangement uses TRBV6-1 and TRBJ2-3, with TRBD1 as a possible D gene (7 bases). The CDR3 loop spans 14 amino acids. V lost 5 bases and J 6 bases, leaving 15 bases between the germline ends. Germline values: CDR1 MNHNS, CDR2 SASEGT. CDR3 amino acids: CASSPRTGGDTQYF. CDR3 in DNA: TGTGCCAGCAGTCCCAGGACAGGAGGGGATACGCAGTATTTT.

The chain employs TRBV5-8 and TRBJ1-1; TRBD1 agrees at 9 bases. The CDR3 has 15 residues. V was clipped by 0 bases and J by 6 bases; unmatched bases: 6. Germline loops: CDR1 SGHTS, CDR2 YDEGEE. CDR3 amino acids: CASSLAGTGSAEAFF. The CDR3 DNA reads TGTGCCAGCAGCTTGGCCGGGACAGGGTCGGCTGAAGCTTTCTTT.

The rearrangement joins TRBV5-1 to TRBJ2-1; 16 positions match TRBD2. Per germline, CDR1 SGHRS and CDR2 YFSETQ. This CDR3 is 17 amino acids long. Trimming at V came to 4 bases and at J to 8 bases, leaving 9 bases not matched to a gene. CDR3 DNA sequence: TGCGCCAGCAGCAGACTGACCGGGACTAGCGGGAGGGATGAGCAGTTCTTC. Its translation is CASSRLTGTSGRDEQFF.

V is TRBV4-3 and J is TRBJ2-1; 9 nucleotides match TRBD2. Germline lookup yields CDR1 LGHNA and CDR2 YSLEER. This CDR3 has 15 amino acids. With V trimmed by 2 bases and J by 7 bases, 6 bases remained unmatched. The CDR3 here is CASSQLTSGINEQFF. Written as DNA, the CDR3 is TGCGCCAGCAGCCAATTGACTAGCGGAATAAATGAGCAGTTCTTC.

The chain links TRBV27 to TRBJ1-2, with 8 bases identical to TRBD1. Germline V lookup: CDR1 MNHEY, CDR2 SMNVEV (reference sequence). J lost 5 bases, V lost 8 bases, and 16 bases had no gene match. The CDR3 is 16 amino acids. CDR3 protein: CASARGGQGVRYGYTF. The CDR3 DNA is TGTGCCAGCGCCCGTGGAGGACAGGGAGTTAGGTATGGCTACACCTTC.

The chain uses TRBV19 and TRBJ2-2; 9 bases map to TRBD1. From germline, CDR1 is LNHDA and CDR2 SQIVND (reference sequence). Unmatched junction bases numbered 8, after V lost 5 bases and J lost 4 bases. This CDR3 has 16 amino acids. CDR3 nucleotides: TGTGCCAGTAGTTTAACAGGGGGCGCCGGCACCGGGGAGCTGTTTTTT. Residues: CASSLTGGAGTGELFF.

CDR3 sequence: CATRTSGRGDTQYF. CDR3 in DNA: TGTGCCACCAGGACTAGCGGGAGGGGAGATACGCAGTATTTT. The chain uses TRBV10-3 and TRBJ2-3; TRBD2 matches 15 bases. The CDR3 runs 14 residues. Germline CDR1 reads ENHRY; CDR2 reads SYGVKD. V lost 10 bases, J lost 5 bases, and 4 bases stayed unmatched.

The chain uses TRBV29-1 and TRBJ1-2, with 7 bases aligning to TRBD1. V lost 7 bases, J lost 8 bases, and 10 bases stayed unmatched. CDR3 length: 12 residues. Germline assignment: CDR1 SQVTM and CDR2 ANQGSEA. This CDR3 reads CSAETGAAGYTF. In DNA form, the CDR3 reads TGCAGCGCAGAAACAGGGGCAGCGGGCTACACCTTC.

The chain recombines TRBV18 with TRBJ2-5, with 8 bases that match TRBD1. Per the germline V gene, CDR1 is KGHSH and CDR2 is LQKENI. After removal of 6 bases from V and 11 bases from J, the junction contained 14 bases not matched to a gene. The CDR3 length is 14 residues. CDR3 loop: CASSPIEQGAIQYF. In DNA form, the CDR3 reads TGTGCCAGCTCCCCAATCGAGCAGGGGGCGATACAGTACTTC.

CDR3 coding DNA: TGCGCCAGCACCGTTCCGGGACTAGCGGGAAACTCCTACGAGCAGTACTTC. Its protein product is CASTVPGLAGNSYEQYF. This rearrangement joins TRBV5-1 to TRBJ2-7; 13 bases fit TRBD2. The CDR3 is 17 residues long. Germline V CDR1 and CDR2: SGHRS, YFSETQ. Trimming took 6 bases from V and 0 from J; bases not matched to a gene: 9.

The genes are TRBV30 and TRBJ1-6; D not certain. The CDR3 has 13 residues. The germline gives CDR1 GTSNPN, CDR2 SVGIG (reference sequence). With 5 bases removed from V and 4 bases from J, the gap between germline ends came to 9 bases. CDR3 bases: TGTGCCTGGGCCGAGGGATATAATTCACCCCTCCACTTT. This codes for CAWAEGYNSPLHF.

The CDR3 region has the DNA TGTGCCAGCTCACCGTTACAGGGGAAGAATGAGCAGTTCTTC. Amino acid sequence: CASSPLQGKNEQFF. This chain connects TRBV18 to TRBJ2-1, with 7 bases matching TRBD1. This CDR3 is built from 14 residues. V shed 3 bases and J 7 bases; nucleotides not matched to a gene: 6. The V gene's germline CDR1 is KGHSH and CDR2 LQKENI.

The chain joins TRBV19 to TRBJ2-3; 8 bases align to TRBD2. With 5 bases clipped from V and 3 bases from J, the junction kept 7 bases outside the gene matches. The CDR3 has 15 residues. Germline CDR1 and CDR2: LNHDA and SQIVND (reference sequence). In nucleotides, the CDR3 is TGTGCCAGTAGTGCGGGACTAGTAGGTACAGATACGCAGTATTTT. Protein sequence: CASSAGLVGTDTQYF.

This chain links TRBV10-3 with TRBJ1-1, with 10 bases lining up with TRBD1. Germline V gives CDR1 ENHRY, CDR2 SYGVKD. With 10 bases clipped from V and 1 base from J, the junction kept 12 bases outside the gene matches. CDR3 length: 16 amino acids. CDR3 residues: CATFSWTGGQNTEAFF. CDR3 DNA: TGTGCCACCTTCAGTTGGACAGGGGGACAGAACACTGAAGCTTTCTTT.